The T cell receptor (beta chain) described here comes from a study of shared clonotypes between healthy human individuals (dated by TCRdb to 2020 to 2021). In the study overall: A couple of women and three men aged 18 to 49 years were included in the cohort. For each donor, CD4 naive and CD4 memory were each run on three plates, CD8 naive on two plates, and CD8 memory on one plate. The study deeply sequenced blood TCR repertoires of five healthy adults to estimate repertoire size and the extent of clonotype sharing between individuals. Different laboratories and diverse techniques were used to prepare libraries and sequence TCR repertoires, to increase sequencing depth and limit assay-specific biases. Each donor's leukapheresis produced roughly between roughly 0.9 and 8.9 billion PBMCs.

Worth noting for this clone: Its antigen remains undetermined. There are no base qualities to consult, and no much larger clone falls within one base.

CD8 naive samples were CD45RO-negative cells positively selected for CCR7, giving a CD45RA+CCR7+ population that excluded TemRA cells. The donors were healthy, HIV-negative adults who had no recently reported acute infections or vaccinations. All donors were Caucasian adults living in Nashville, Tennessee, USA. After blood collection by leukapheresis, PBMCs were isolated using Ficoll-Histopaque density gradient centrifugation and then cryopreserved in the vapor phase of liquid nitrogen. Purity and quantity of every magnetically sorted T cell population were checked by analytical flow cytometry. Genomic DNA was isolated from every sorted fraction and measured by UV absorbance on a Nanodrop 2000c. Using the deep immunoSEQ assay, multiplex PCR amplified TCR CDR3 regions from genomic DNA. For each cell subset, the extracted genomic DNA was distributed evenly across all wells of several immunoSEQ 96-well plates, and each plate served as one replicate. For sorted subsets, roughly 0.2 ug genomic DNA, equal to tens of thousands of T cell genomes, was loaded into each replicate PCR. Purified libraries were quantified with a Qubit 3.0 fluorometer, sized on a Bioanalyzer 2100, and re-quantified with the KAPA Library Quantification kit. Each immunoSEQ 96-well plate was sequenced on its own single-read 150-cycle Illumina NextSeq 550 flow cell. The source study handled its data this way. Because only junctional sequences without quality scores were contained in the immunoSEQ output, filtering matching that applied to full-length reads could not be performed. To assign V/J genes and CDR3, sequences were annotated against IMGT germline references using PyIR, a Python wrapper for IgBLAST v1.9. Reads were removed for weak V/J assignments (E-value above 1e-6), missing CDR3, stop codons, out-of-frame junctions, or ambiguous translated residues. V3J clonotypes were defined by identical inferred V gene, J gene, and CDR3 amino acid sequence. Percentage overlap between repertoires was computed as shared unique clonotypes divided by the size of the smaller repertoire. Richness of each repertoire was evaluated using RTK rarefaction, the Chao1 estimator, and Recon v2.1 estimates of unobserved clonotypes. Generation probabilities for all TCRbeta clonotypes obtained by the gDNA method from a handful of donors were computed using OLGA. The table comes from immuneACCESS by way of TCRdb, which keeps in-frame sequences with V and J called. Part of the clones is missing from these tables; in studies checked, under half for an unresolved V gene and the rest for unknown reasons. V, J and clone size derive from that table, while D and trimming were established from the DNA sequence. In this sample the table shows under 1 million clones, roughly 96% of which occur a single time. The ten largest clones represent approximately 0.2% of the sample.

The CDR3 sequence holds 13 residues, the cysteine and phenylalanine included. Here the CDR3 DNA is all that survives: 39 bases in frame from base 1. For CDR1 and CDR2, the germline V gene lists SNHLY and FYNNEI. Cut back by 2 bases and 2 bases, the V and J ends lie 7 bases apart. What the work shows at the level of the full study, not this receptor alone: The small number of donors limited the genetic and exposure-history diversity represented. Sharing across several donors was observed for approximately 5% of naive CD4, under 4% of naive CD8, 2% to 2.5% of memory CD4, and about 0.4% of memory CD8 clonotypes. Sampling was restricted to blood, and TCR repertoires in tissues likely differ from the TCR repertoires found in blood. Clonotypes shared by all four sorted-subset donors showed higher generation probabilities than non-shared clonotypes. Incomplete sequencing was indicated by rarefaction of sorted-subset datasets, despite the large sequencing depth. Naive subsets generally had larger estimated clonotype richness than memory subsets. Pairwise subsampling led to the expectation that sequencing depth would affect the degree of clonotype sharing among donors.

The sequence links TRBV2 to TRBJ2-7, with the D gene uncertain. Sequenced material: naive CD8+ T cells sorted from blood. This specimen's cell subset or site label, interpreted: CD45RA+CCR7+. This TCR came from a man under 40 in good health. The base sequence is TGTGCCAGCAGTGAAAGGATCACCTACGAGCAGTACTTC. Its protein reads: CASSERITYEQYF.